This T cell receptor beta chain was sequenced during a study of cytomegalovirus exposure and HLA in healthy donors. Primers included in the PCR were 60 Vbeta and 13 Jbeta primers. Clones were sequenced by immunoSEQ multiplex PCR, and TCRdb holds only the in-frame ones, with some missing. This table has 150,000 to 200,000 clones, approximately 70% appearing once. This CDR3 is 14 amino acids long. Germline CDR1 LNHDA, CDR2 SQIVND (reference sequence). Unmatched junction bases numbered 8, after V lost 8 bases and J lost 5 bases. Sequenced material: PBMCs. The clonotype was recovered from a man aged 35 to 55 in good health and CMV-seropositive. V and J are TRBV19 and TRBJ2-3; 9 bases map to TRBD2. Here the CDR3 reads CASGGGGAGDTQYF. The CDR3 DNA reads TGTGCCAGTGGTGGCGGGGGGGCGGGAGATACGCAGTATTTT.